The rows below give T cell receptor beta chains drawn from one sample of a study of cytomegalovirus exposure and HLA in healthy donors. The table came from immunoSEQ multiplex PCR; TCRdb's copy has only in-frame clones and leaves some out. This table holds more than 110,000 clones. The source material was PBMCs. These receptor sequences come from a middle-aged man in good health and CMV-seronegative. Both conserved end residues are part of each CDR3. A D gene is named only where the DNA matches it firmly.

-	TRBV25-1	TRBJ2-5	TGTGCCAGCAGTGACACGGCTAGTTATCGAGAGACCCAGTACTTC	CASSDTASYRETQYF
TRBD2	TRBV29-1	TRBJ2-2	TGCAGCGCGGTACTAGCGGGGGGGCATAGCGGGGAGCTGTTTTTT	CSAVLAGGHSGELFF
TRBD1	TRBV7-2	TRBJ2-7	TGTGCCAGCAGCTCCGACAGGGTAAGCGAGCAGTACTTC	CASSSDRVSEQYF
TRBD1	TRBV10-3	TRBJ2-3	TGTGCCACCCTAAGACAGGGGGCAACAGATACGCAGTATTTT	CATLRQGATDTQYF
-	TRBV20-1	TRBJ1-2	TGCAGTGCAGACAGCTATGGCTACACCTTC	CSADSYGYTF
TRBD1	TRBV4-1	TRBJ1-4	TGCGCCAGCAGCCAAGACGGGACAGGATCAAATGAAAAACTGTTTTTT	CASSQDGTGSNEKLFF
-	TRBV10-3	TRBJ2-3	TGTGCCATCCGAGACTTTGGTACGGATACGCAGTATTTT	CAIRDFGTDTQYF
-	TRBV7-2	TRBJ2-1	TGTGCCAGCAGCTTAGCGGGGGGTTCGTTGAATGAGCAGTTCTTC	CASSLAGGSLNEQFF
-	TRBV7-2	TRBJ1-2	TGTGCCAGCAGCTTCCGGGATATCCCTGGCTACACCTTC	CASSFRDIPGYTF
-	TRBV15	TRBJ2-7	TGTGCCACCAGCAGAGAACAACAATACGAGCAGTACTTC	CATSREQQYEQYF
TRBD2	TRBV7-9	TRBJ2-3	TGTGCCAGCAGCCCAAGCGGGGGTGGGGATACGCAGTATTTT	CASSPSGGGDTQYF
-	TRBV9	TRBJ1-6	TGTGCCAGCAGCGGTCCGCGGGATAATTCACCCCTCCACTTT	CASSGPRDNSPLHF
-	TRBV29-1	TRBJ1-1	TGCAGCGCCGCTACGGGGGGAATGAACACTGAAGCTTTCTTT	CSAATGGMNTEAFF
TRBD1	TRBV6-5	TRBJ1-4	TGTGCCAGCAGCCCCCAGCAGGGGGCATTATTGGCACTGTTTTTT	CASSPQQGALLALFF
-	TRBV14	TRBJ2-7	TGTGCCAGCAGCCAAGATTTCCGGCGGATGGACGAGCAGTACTTC	CASSQDFRRMDEQYF
TRBD2	TRBV11-1	TRBJ2-5	TGTGCCAGCAGCTCCCGGGGGGTACAAGAGACCCAGTACTTC	CASSSRGVQETQYF
-	TRBV5-1	TRBJ1-5	TGCGCCAGCAGCCTGGGCGGGGAGGGCCGAGAGCCCCAGCATTTT	CASSLGGEGREPQHF
-	TRBV7-8	TRBJ1-2	TGTGCCAGCAGCTTATATAACACAAACTATGGCTACACCTTC	CASSLYNTNYGYTF
-	TRBV28	TRBJ1-3	TGTGCCAGCAGGGCGGGCGTCGAGGCTGGAAACACCATATATTTT	CASRAGVEAGNTIYF
TRBD2	TRBV9	TRBJ2-2	TGTGCCAGCAGCGTAGACTTAGCGGGGGGGACCCGAACCGGGGAGCTGTTTTTT	CASSVDLAGGTRTGELFF
TRBD1	TRBV5-6	TRBJ2-1	TGTGCCAGCAGCTTGTCGGACAGGGGTTGGAATGAGCAGTTCTTC	CASSLSDRGWNEQFF
-	TRBV11-1	TRBJ2-7	TGTGCCAGCAGCCCAGGGGGGTCCTCTCGCGAGCAGTACTTC	CASSPGGSSREQYF
-	TRBV15	TRBJ1-5	TGTGCCACCAGCAGAGATGCGAATAGCAATCAGCCCCAGCATTTT	CATSRDANSNQPQHF
-	TRBV28	TRBJ1-1	TGTGCCAGCGGCCTCTTGGAAGCTTTCTTT	CASGLLEAFF
TRBD1	TRBV4-2	TRBJ2-7	TGTGCCAGCAGCCAAGCGACGGGACAGGACCTTTACGAGCAGTACTTC	CASSQATGQDLYEQYF
TRBD1	TRBV11-2	TRBJ1-6	TGTGCCAGCAGCTCCCGGGACAGGGGGTATAATTCACCCCTCCACTTT	CASSSRDRGYNSPLHF
-	TRBV10-3	TRBJ1-1	TGTGCCATCAGTGATCTTGGCGACAGGCGGTACACTGAAGCTTTCTTT	CAISDLGDRRYTEAFF
-	TRBV7-9	TRBJ1-2	TGTGCCAGCAGCTTAGAAATCCGTGGCTACACCTTC	CASSLEIRGYTF
-	TRBV5-8	TRBJ1-5	TGTGCCAGCAGCTTTACAGTCAATCAGCCCCAGCATTTT	CASSFTVNQPQHF
-	TRBV5-5	TRBJ2-7	TGTGCCAGCAGCATATTCCGGACAGAGTACGAGCAGTACTTC	CASSIFRTEYEQYF
-	TRBV5-1	TRBJ2-3	TGCGCCAGCAGCTTGTACGCAGGGGGGACAGATACGCAGTATTTT	CASSLYAGGTDTQYF
-	TRBV7-2	TRBJ1-5	TGTGCCAGCAGCTCTACTTCGCTGAGCAATCAGCCCCAGCATTTT	CASSSTSLSNQPQHF
-	TRBV10-3	TRBJ1-6	TGTGCCATCAGTGTAGGGTCAGGGGATTCACCCCTCCACTTT	CAISVGSGDSPLHF
TRBD2	TRBV5-1	TRBJ2-1	TGCGCCAGCAGCTTGGCACTAGCGGGGAGTCTCATCTACAATGAGCAGTTCTTC	CASSLALAGSLIYNEQFF
TRBD2	TRBV9	TRBJ2-1	TGTGCCAGCAGCGTAGACAGCGGGGCCTACAATGAGCAGTTCTTC	CASSVDSGAYNEQFF
TRBD1	TRBV7-9	TRBJ2-1	TGTGCCAGCAGCTTGGGGACAGCTCCCTACAATGAGCAGTTCTTC	CASSLGTAPYNEQFF
-	TRBV4-1	TRBJ2-3	TGCGCCAGCAGCTCACAGGCGCTCAACGGAAATACGCAGTATTTT	CASSSQALNGNTQYF
-	TRBV5-8	TRBJ2-3	TGTGCCAGCAGCTTAGAGGGCGAGGGCACAGATACGCAGTATTTT	CASSLEGEGTDTQYF
-	TRBV28	TRBJ2-5	TGTGCCAGCAAGAGGGAGACCCAGTACTTC	CASKRETQYF
TRBD2	TRBV6-5	TRBJ2-7	TGTGCCAGCAGTTACTCTGCCAGCGGGGCTTACGAGCAGTACTTC	CASSYSASGAYEQYF